The sample holds many counts of the clone carrying this T cell receptor (beta chain). Antigen unknown. V lost 2 bases, J lost 3 bases, and 16 bases lay in between. CDR3 length equals 17 residues. Per germline, CDR1 LGHNA and CDR2 YNFKEQ. The data stem from a study of neurological immune-mediated disorders. The unsorted libraries originated from 2 million PBMCs that had been stored at -80 C. 5'RACE with 10-nucleotide random UMIs generated the cDNA. Over 160 million TCR-beta sequences from 15-18 subjects were obtained in each sequencing run. TCRdb called the 5' RACE reads again in MiXCR, with one record for every CDR3 protein. The sample consists of under 75,000 distinct CDR3 sequences, roughly 3.1% of them appearing once. Whole-study findings and limits: While HTLV-1-associated myelopathy showed the greatest TCR clonal expansion, multiple sclerosis showed the least, falling below healthy controls.

Material for sequencing was PBMCs. V gene TRBV4-2 combines with J gene TRBJ2-2; maybe TRBD2 (6 bases). The clonotype comes from a woman aged 45 to 65 with multiple sclerosis. The CDR3 spells CASSQLRDGDYTGELFF. The CDR3 DNA reads as TGTGCCAGCAGCCAATTGCGGGACGGAGATTACACCGGGGAGCTGTTTTTT.